This T cell receptor beta chain was sequenced for a study of cytomegalovirus exposure and HLA in healthy donors. The CDR3 sequence is 18 residues long. Trimming at V came to 6 bases and at J to 4 bases, leaving 12 bases not matched to a gene. Germline V gene lookup returns CDR1 MNHEY and CDR2 SMNVEV (reference sequence). It was with 60 Vbeta and 13 Jbeta primers that the PCR ran. Assay: immunoSEQ multiplex PCR; the TCRdb copy retains only in-frame clones and omits some. This repertoire shows about 150,000 clones, roughly 70% found once; its top ten account for 2% to 2.5%. This clone showed up just a few times. Its cognate antigen is unknown. Donors sampled were nominally healthy, though unrecorded immune exposures were likely. General study results and limits: V- and J-gene trimming in TCR beta was tied to a missense DCLRE1C variant by an analysis performed later. Published work reported that the classifier diagnosed cytomegalovirus status with high specificity and sensitivity.

The TCR was taken from a man aged 30 to 45 in good health and CMV-seronegative. The sequenced sample was PBMCs. This chain uses TRBV27 with TRBJ2-6, with 10 bases aligning to TRBD1. CDR3 loop: CASSLTTGGFPGANVLTF. CDR3 bases: TGTGCCAGCAGCCTAACGACAGGGGGCTTCCCCGGGGCCAACGTCCTGACTTTC.